This T cell receptor beta chain was captured in a study of Graves' ophthalmopathy and Graves' hyperthyroidism. Points from the study as a whole: The model flagged ophthalmopathy progression at 55% to 71% sensitivity and 72% to 75% specificity.

Moderately to severely active ophthalmopathy under 3 months, CAS at least 3, NOSPECS at least 4. Investigators amplified TCR beta CDR3 regions from RNA transcripts. The first-round RT-PCR employed HTBI primers together with the Qiagen OneStep RT-PCR kit. A multiplex PCR was then performed as the second round. TCRdb called the multiplex PCR reads again in MiXCR, with one record for every CDR3 protein. The sample lists roughly 400,000 distinct CDR3 sequences, approximately 20% seen once, with more than 1.5% in the top ten. The CDR3 totals 17 residues. V lost 2 bases, J lost 1 base, and 7 bases stayed unmatched. CDR1 and CDR2 from the germline V gene are MNHEY and SVGEGT. For this clonotype: Its antigen is not identified.

The chain has TRBV6-2 or TRBV6-3 and TRBJ1-1; 10 bases match TRBD1. Input material: peripheral blood. The receptor's source is a woman aged 18-29 years with Graves' ophthalmopathy. CDR3 amino acids: CASSYSPGQGKNTEAFF. In nucleotides, the CDR3 is TGTGCCAGCAGTTACAGTCCGGGACAGGGGAAGAACACTGAAGCTTTCTTT.